Presented here are 8 T cell receptor beta chains from one specimen sequenced in a study of blood T cell repertoires in COVID-19. Method: immunoSEQ multiplex PCR; TCRdb's copy keeps in-frame clones and lacks some. This table holds 150,000 to 200,000 clones, about 85% found once. The sample comprised PBMCs or T cells enriched from blood (not recorded which). These receptors came from a woman between 35 and 50 years old in a cohort exposed to, infected with or recovered from COVID-19 (not recorded which).

The gene calls are TRBV19 and TRBJ2-7, with 8 nucleotides matching TRBD2. Germline V gives CDR1 LNHDA, CDR2 SQIVND (reference sequence). CDR3 length: 14 amino acids. V shed 6 bases and J 0 bases; nucleotides not matched to a gene: 4. For the CDR3, the DNA is TGTGCCAGTAGCGATAGCGGGAACTCCTACGAGCAGTACTTC. Protein: CASSDSGNSYEQYF.

Comments on this clone: This sample also contains other DNA sequences that code for the same CDR3. The chain joins TRBV5-5 to TRBJ2-1; maybe TRBD2 (5 bases). The CDR3 length is 15 residues. CDR1 and CDR2 (germline): SGHKS, YYEKEE (reference sequence). V dropped 0 bases and J dropped 4 bases, with 11 bases sitting between them. CDR3 DNA: TGTGCCAGCAGCTTGGGTCTAGCACCTTACAATGAGCAGTTCTTC. This translates into CASSLGLAPYNEQFF.

This chain uses TRBV3-1 (or the pseudogene TRBV3-2) with TRBJ1-2; 12 bases line up with TRBD1. The CDR3 length is 16 residues. Germline values: CDR1 LGHDT, CDR2 YNNKEL (reference sequence). V trimming: 4 bases; J trimming: 8 bases; junction bases outside the gene matches: 11. Written as DNA, the CDR3 is TGTGCCAGCAGCCCCCCTCGGGGGGACAGGGGGCACGGCTACACCTTC. Translating it yields CASSPPRGDRGHGYTF.

This chain uses TRBV7-9 with TRBJ2-5; D is ambiguous. The CDR3 consists of 13 residues. Trimming left V 3 bases short and J 0 bases short, with 5 bases between. Germline CDR1 reads SEHNR; CDR2 reads FQNEAQ (reference sequence). The DNA for the CDR3 is TGTGCCAGCAGCTTGGGCAACCAAGAGACCCAGTACTTC. Translating gives CASSLGNQETQYF.

CDR3 protein: CASSEWAGEYNEQFF. The CDR3, as DNA: TGTGCCAGCAGTGAATGGGCAGGGGAATACAATGAGCAGTTCTTC. This chain links TRBV6-1 with TRBJ2-1, with D perhaps TRBD1 (6 bases). There are 15 residues in the CDR3. V was trimmed by 2 bases and J by 4 bases, leaving 12 bases between them. CDR1 and CDR2 (germline): MNHNS, SASEGT.

The J gene is TRBJ2-2, the V gene TRBV11-3; 8 nucleotides agree with TRBD2. V dropped 1 base and J dropped 7; count of bases not matched to a gene: 2. In germline, CDR1 is SGHNT, CDR2 YENEEA. The CDR3 is 14 residues long. This CDR3 is CASSLVTSGGELFF. In nucleotides, the CDR3 is TGTGCCAGCAGCTTAGTAACTAGCGGCGGGGAGCTGTTTTTT.

The chain joins TRBV24-1 to TRBJ2-1, with a tentative D call TRBD2 (6 bases). The CDR3 is made up of 17 amino acids. V was clipped by 5 bases and J by 0 bases, with 16 bases between them. Looked up from germline, CDR1 is KGHDR and CDR2 is SFDVKD. The CDR3 spells CATSGASAASSYNEQFF. Here the CDR3 DNA reads TGTGCCACCAGTGGTGCTAGCGCTGCCAGCTCCTACAATGAGCAGTTCTTC.

The rearrangement joins TRBV5-4 to TRBJ1-2, with unresolved D. The V gene's germline CDR1 is SGHNT and CDR2 YYREEE (reference sequence). CDR3 length: 15 residues. Trimming took 4 bases from V and 7 from J, leaving 20 bases between them. CDR3 sequence reads: CASSDPGGFSRGYTF. CDR3 nucleotides: TGTGCCAGCAGCGATCCTGGAGGGTTCAGTCGTGGCTACACCTTC.